This T cell receptor beta chain appears in the sequencing data of a study of T cells in Graves' hyperthyroidism and ophthalmopathy. This clonotype was seen ten or more times. Its antigen is still unknown. Germline loops: CDR1 SNHLY, CDR2 FYNNEI. V gave up 2 bases and J gave up 7 bases, with 12 bases separating them. The CDR3 extends over 15 amino acids. The investigators amplified TCR beta CDR3 regions from RNA transcripts. Researchers ran a first-round RT-PCR on the TCR CDR3 using the HTBI primer set. In TCRdb, the multiplex PCR reads were re-called with MiXCR into one record per CDR3 protein. The profile covers fewer than 350,000 distinct CDR3 sequences, with approximately 18% appearing a single time and less than 45% taken by the ten largest. Findings and limits, study-wide: Ophthalmopathy prediction by the model preceded onset by a median approximately 6.9 months. Most thyroid clonotypes expanded above 0.001 were also detected in blood.

Clinical Activity Scores of at least 3, NOSPECS grades of at least 4 and durations under 3 months characterized ophthalmopathy patients. The receptor's source is a man over 45 with Graves' ophthalmopathy. The sequenced material came from blood. V usage is TRBV2 and J usage is TRBJ1-6, with a possible D match to TRBD1 (6 bases). The CDR3 nucleotides are TGTGCCAGCAGTGAAACAGGACAGCTCAATTCACCCCTCCACTTT. It codes for CASSETGQLNSPLHF. Variable domain in full (rest from reference TRBV2 and TRBJ1-6): EPEVTQTPSHQVTQMGQEVILRCVPISNHLYFYWYRQILGQKVEFLVSFYNNEISEKSEIFDDQFSVERPDGSNFTLKIRSTKLEDSAMYFCASSETGQLNSPLHFGNGTRLTVT.